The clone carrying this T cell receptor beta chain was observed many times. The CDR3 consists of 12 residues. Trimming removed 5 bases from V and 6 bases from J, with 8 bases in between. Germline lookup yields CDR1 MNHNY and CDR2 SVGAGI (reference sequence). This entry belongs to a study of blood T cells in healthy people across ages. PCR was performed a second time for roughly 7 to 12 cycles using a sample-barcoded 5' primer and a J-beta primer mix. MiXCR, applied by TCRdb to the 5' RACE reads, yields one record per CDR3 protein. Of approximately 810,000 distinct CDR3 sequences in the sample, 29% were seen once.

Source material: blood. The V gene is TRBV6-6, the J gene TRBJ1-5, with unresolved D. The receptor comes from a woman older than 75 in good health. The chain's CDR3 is CASSTRSQPQHF. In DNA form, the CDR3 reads TGTGCCAGCAGTACCCGGAGTCAGCCCCAGCATTTT.